This T cell receptor beta chain stems from a study of shared clonotypes between healthy human individuals. A CD45RA-negative memory subset and a CD45RA+ naive subset were separated from the CD4+ cells. Assay used: immunoSEQ multiplex PCR; TCRdb lists only in-frame clones, some missing. The table has a few million clones, roughly 92% seen once. This CDR3 has 13 residues. Germline CDR1 reads SNHLY; CDR2 reads FYNNEI. The V end was cut by 5 bases, the J end by 0 bases, with 7 bases between. This clone was recorded a few times. Sequenced material: naive CD4+ T cells from PBMCs. The subset is: CD45RA+ positively selected. The source is a man younger than 35 in good health. Some clones in this sample may be carry-over from other donors' samples. The chain links TRBV2 to TRBJ1-1; D is unresolved. In DNA, the CDR3 is TGTGCCAGCAGTACCCAAGTGAACACTGAAGCTTTCTTT. Protein sequence: CASSTQVNTEAFF.